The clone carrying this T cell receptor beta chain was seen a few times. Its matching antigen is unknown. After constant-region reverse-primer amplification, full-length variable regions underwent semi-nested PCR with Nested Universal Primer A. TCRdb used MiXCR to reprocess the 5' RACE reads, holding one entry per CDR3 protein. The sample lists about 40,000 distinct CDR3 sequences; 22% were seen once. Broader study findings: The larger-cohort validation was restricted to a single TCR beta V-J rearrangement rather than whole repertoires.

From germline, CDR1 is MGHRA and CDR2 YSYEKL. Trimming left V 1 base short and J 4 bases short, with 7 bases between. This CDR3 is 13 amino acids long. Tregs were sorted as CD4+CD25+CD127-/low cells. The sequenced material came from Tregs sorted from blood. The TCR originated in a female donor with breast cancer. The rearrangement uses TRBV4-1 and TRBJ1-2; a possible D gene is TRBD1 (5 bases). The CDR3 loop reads CASSQGRGYGYTF. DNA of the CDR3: TGCGCCAGCAGCCAAGGGAGGGGCTATGGCTACACCTTC.